Detailed here is one T cell receptor beta chain. The data are from a study of T cell responses to AZD1222 COVID-19 vaccine. The CDR3 consists of 14 residues. The germline V gene encodes CDR1 DFQATT and CDR2 SNEGSKA (reference sequence). V dropped 3 bases and J dropped 3 bases, with 11 bases sitting between them. Assay used: immunoSEQ multiplex PCR; TCRdb lists only in-frame clones, some missing. The sample records 140,000 to 150,000 clones, approximately 90% being singletons. This specimen consisted of peripheral blood, obtained on day 0 of MenACWY control vaccination. The receptor was derived from an adult in good health. This rearrangement joins TRBV20-1 to TRBJ1-4; D remains unclear. CDR3 residues: CSASGQASNEKLFF. In DNA, the CDR3 is TGCAGTGCTAGTGGGCAGGCGTCTAATGAAAAACTGTTTTTT.